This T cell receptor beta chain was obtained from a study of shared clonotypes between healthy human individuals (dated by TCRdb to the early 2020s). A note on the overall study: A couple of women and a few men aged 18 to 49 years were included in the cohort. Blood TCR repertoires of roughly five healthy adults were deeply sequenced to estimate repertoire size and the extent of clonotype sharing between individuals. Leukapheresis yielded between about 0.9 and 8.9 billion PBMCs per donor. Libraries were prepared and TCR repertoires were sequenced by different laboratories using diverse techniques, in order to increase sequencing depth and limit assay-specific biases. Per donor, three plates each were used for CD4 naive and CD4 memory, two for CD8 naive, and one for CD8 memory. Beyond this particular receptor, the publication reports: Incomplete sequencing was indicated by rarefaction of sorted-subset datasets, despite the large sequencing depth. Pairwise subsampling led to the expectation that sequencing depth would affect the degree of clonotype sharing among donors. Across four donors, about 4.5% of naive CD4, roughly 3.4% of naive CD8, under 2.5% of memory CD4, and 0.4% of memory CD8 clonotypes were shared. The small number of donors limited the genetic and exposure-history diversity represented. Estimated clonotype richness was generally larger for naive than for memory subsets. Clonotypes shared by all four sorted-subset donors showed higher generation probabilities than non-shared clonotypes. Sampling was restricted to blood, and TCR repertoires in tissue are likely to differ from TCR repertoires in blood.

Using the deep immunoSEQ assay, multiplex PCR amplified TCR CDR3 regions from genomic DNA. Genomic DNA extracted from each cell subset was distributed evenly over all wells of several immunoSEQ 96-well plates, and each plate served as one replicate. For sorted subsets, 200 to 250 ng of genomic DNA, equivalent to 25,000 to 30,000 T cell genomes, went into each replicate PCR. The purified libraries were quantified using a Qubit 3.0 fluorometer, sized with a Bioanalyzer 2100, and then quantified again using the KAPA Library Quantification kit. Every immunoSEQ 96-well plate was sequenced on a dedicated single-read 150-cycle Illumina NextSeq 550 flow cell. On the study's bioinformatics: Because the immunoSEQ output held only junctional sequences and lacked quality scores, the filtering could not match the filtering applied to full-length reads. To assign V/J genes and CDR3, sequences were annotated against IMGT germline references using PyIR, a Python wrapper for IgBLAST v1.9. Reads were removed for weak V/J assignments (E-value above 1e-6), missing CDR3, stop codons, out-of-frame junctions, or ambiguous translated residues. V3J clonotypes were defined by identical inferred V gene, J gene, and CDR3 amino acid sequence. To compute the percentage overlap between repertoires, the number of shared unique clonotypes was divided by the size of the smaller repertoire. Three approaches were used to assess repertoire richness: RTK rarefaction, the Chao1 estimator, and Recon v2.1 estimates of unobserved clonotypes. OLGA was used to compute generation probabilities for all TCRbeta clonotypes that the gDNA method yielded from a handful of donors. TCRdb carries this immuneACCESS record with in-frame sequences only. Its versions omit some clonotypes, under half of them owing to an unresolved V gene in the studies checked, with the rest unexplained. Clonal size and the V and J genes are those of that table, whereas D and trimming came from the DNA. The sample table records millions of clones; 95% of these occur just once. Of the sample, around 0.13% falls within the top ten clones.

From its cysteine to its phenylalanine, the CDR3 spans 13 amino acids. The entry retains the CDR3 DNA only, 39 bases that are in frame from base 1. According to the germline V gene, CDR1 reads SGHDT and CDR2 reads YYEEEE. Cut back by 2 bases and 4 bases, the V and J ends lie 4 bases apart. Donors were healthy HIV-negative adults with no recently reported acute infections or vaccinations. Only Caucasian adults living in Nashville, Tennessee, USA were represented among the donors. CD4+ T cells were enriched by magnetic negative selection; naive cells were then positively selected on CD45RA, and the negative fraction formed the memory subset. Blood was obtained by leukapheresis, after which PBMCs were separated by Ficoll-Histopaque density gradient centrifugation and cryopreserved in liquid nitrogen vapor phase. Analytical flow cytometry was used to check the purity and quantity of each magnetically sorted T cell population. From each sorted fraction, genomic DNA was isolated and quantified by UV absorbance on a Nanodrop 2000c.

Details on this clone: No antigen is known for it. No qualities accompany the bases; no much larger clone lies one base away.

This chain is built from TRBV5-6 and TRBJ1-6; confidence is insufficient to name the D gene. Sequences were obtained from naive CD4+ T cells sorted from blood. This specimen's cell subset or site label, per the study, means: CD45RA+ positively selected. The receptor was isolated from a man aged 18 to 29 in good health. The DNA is TGTGCCAGCAGCTTAAGGTATAATTCACCCCTCCACTTT. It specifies CASSLRYNSPLHF.